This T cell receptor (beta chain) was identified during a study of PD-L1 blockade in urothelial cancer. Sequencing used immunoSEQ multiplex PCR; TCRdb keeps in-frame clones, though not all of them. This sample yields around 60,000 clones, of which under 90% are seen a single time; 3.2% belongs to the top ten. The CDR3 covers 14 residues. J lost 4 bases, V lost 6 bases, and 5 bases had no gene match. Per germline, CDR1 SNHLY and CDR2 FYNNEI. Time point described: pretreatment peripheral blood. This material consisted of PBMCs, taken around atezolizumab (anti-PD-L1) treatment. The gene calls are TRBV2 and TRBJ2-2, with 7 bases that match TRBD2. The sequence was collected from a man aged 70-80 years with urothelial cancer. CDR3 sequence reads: CASSDGLVTGELFF. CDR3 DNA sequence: TGTGCCAGCAGCGACGGACTAGTCACCGGGGAGCTGTTTTTT.